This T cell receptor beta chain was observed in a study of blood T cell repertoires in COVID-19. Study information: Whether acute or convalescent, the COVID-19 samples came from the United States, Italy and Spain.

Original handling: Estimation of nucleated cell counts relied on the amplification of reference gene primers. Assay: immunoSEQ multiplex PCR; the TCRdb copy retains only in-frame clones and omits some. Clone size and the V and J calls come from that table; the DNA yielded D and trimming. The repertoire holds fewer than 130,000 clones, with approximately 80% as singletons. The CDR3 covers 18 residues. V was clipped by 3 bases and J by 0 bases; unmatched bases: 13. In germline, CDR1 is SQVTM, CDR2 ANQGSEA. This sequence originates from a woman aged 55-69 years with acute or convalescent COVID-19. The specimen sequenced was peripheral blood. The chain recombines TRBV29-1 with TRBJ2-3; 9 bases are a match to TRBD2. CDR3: CSVEGVAGVRTSTDTQYF. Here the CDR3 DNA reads TGCAGCGTTGAGGGAGTAGCGGGGGTGAGAACTAGCACAGATACGCAGTATTTT.